The entry below gives a single T cell receptor (beta chain) sequence along with its context. Its cognate antigen is unknown. In the PCR, 60 Vbeta and 13 Jbeta primers were used. Here immunoSEQ multiplex PCR was the method, and the copy in TCRdb shows in-frame clones only, minus some. The profile shows tens of thousands of clones, 70% to 90% of them singletons. The data were taken from a study of cytomegalovirus exposure and HLA in healthy donors. Study results and limitations: Most TCR sequences were uncommon, yet certain public TCRs appeared in many donors.

The CDR3 length is 15 residues. Germline trimming cut 5 bases from V and 3 bases from J; bases unmatched to any gene: 10. Germline V CDR1 and CDR2: SGHKS, YYEKEE (reference sequence). The sequenced sample was PBMCs. The J gene is TRBJ2-7, the V gene TRBV5-5; 8 nucleotides align to TRBD2. This clonotype was sampled from a woman aged 40 to 49 in good health and CMV-seropositive. The CDR3 here is CASSLRGGIGYEQYF. The DNA of the CDR3 is TGTGCCAGCAGTTTACGGGGGGGGATAGGCTACGAGCAGTACTTC.